Below are 15 T cell receptor beta chains sequenced from a single sample in a study of T cell repertoires in aging, cancer and after chemotherapy. A mixed TRB-A/B primer pool amplified rearranged TRB by multiplex touch-down PCR. TCRdb used MiXCR to reprocess the multiplex PCR reads, holding one entry per CDR3 protein. The top ten clones hold 5% to 6% of a sample with 15,000 or so distinct CDR3 sequences, over 20% of them seen once. The template was genomic DNA from peripheral blood, not RNA. The sequenced sample was blood. The receptor source for this set is a human donor in good health.

This clonotype was detected a few times. CDR3 in amino acids: CASSKPASGAWPYEQYF. CDR3 nucleotides: TGTGCCAGCAGCAAGCCTGCCTCAGGGGCCTGGCCCTACGAGCAGTACTTC. The V call is TRBV21-1, the J call TRBJ2-7; TRBD1, the table's D call, was not compared with the DNA. TRBV21-1 counts as a pseudogene. This CDR3 is 17 amino acids long.

This clonotype turned up a few times. The V and J genes are TRBV4-3 and TRBJ2-1; 9 bases are shared with TRBD2. Germline lookup yields CDR1 LGHNA and CDR2 YSLEER. V lost 0 bases and J lost 7; bases outside the gene matches: 7. The CDR3 has 16 amino acids. The DNA for the CDR3 is TGCGCCAGCAGCCAAGACAGCAGCGGGGGGTATAATGAGCAGTTCTTC. Its translation: CASSQDSSGGYNEQFF.

This sequence joins TRBV20-1 and TRBJ2-3; D unresolved. V lost 0 bases and J 0 bases, leaving 4 bases between the germline ends. The CDR3 length is 13 residues. Germline CDR1 DFQATT, CDR2 SNEGSKA (reference sequence). As DNA, the CDR3 is TGCAGTGCTAGAGATGCCAGCACAGATACGCAGTATTTT. As protein: CSARDASTDTQYF.

The chain has TRBV12-3 or TRBV12-4 and TRBJ1-2; D is unresolved. This CDR3 comprises 16 residues. V was shortened by 4 bases and J by 5 bases, with 20 bases between the two germline ends. The CDR3 DNA sequence: TGTGCCAGCAGTTATCAACCCAAGGGTTTAGATTATGGCTACACCTTC. Encoded protein: CASSYQPKGLDYGYTF.

J is TRBJ2-2 and V is TRBV10-3; D gene ambiguous. V lost 3 bases and J lost 6, with 8 bases in between. CDR3 length: 13 amino acids. In germline, CDR1 is ENHRY, CDR2 SYGVKD. CDR3 bases: TGTGCCATCAGTGACAGAATCCCCGGGGAGCTGTTTTTT. Translation gives CAISDRIPGELFF.

A few counts support this clonotype. This chain joins TRBV27 and TRBJ2-1; D is perhaps TRBD1 or TRBD2 (6 bases each). V was cut by 4 bases and J by 5 bases, with 12 bases left in between. Germline CDR1 MNHEY, CDR2 SMNVEV (reference sequence). CDR3 length: 14 residues. CDR3: CASSSLGGNNEQFF. The CDR3 nucleotides read TGTGCCAGCAGTTCGCTCGGGGGCAACAATGAGCAGTTCTTC.

With respect to this clonotype: At one end the junction does not follow the germline gene, possibly because of a read error. The gene calls are TRBV7-3 and TRBJ2-7, with D possibly matching TRBD1 (6 bases). CDR1 is SGHTA, CDR2 FQGTGA, per germline. The CDR3 is 13 amino acids. The CDR3 reads CASSSDSSYEQYF. The CDR3, as DNA: TGTGCTAGCAGCTCGGACAGCTCCTACGAGCAGTACTTC. The full variable domain, in which reference TRBV7-3 and TRBJ2-7 provide the parts outside the CDR3, is GAGVSQTPSNKVTEKGKYVELRCDPISGHTALYWYRQSLGQGPEFLIYFQGTGAADDSGLPNDRFFAVRPEGSVSTLKIQRTERGDSAVYLCASSSDSSYEQYFGPGTRLTVT.

There are a few counts of this clonotype. This chain uses TRBV2 with TRBJ1-2; D not resolved. The CDR3 is 12 residues long. Germline CDR1 is SNHLY and CDR2 is FYNNEI. V gave up 6 bases and J gave up 6 bases, with 11 bases separating them. CDR3 amino acids: CASRVDGDGYTF. CDR3 in DNA: TGTGCCAGCAGAGTGGACGGAGATGGCTACACCTTC.

The gene calls are TRBV18 and TRBJ1-6; D gene uncertain. Germline CDR1 is KGHSH and CDR2 is LQKENI. CDR3 length equals 14 residues. V lost 2 bases and J 8 bases, leaving 10 bases between the germline ends. The CDR3 bases are TGTGCCAGCTCACCAGCCAGTGCCGATTCACCCCTCCACTTT. Its translation is CASSPASADSPLHF.

This clonotype occurred a few times. The chain carries TRBV24-1 and TRBJ2-7, with 7 bases that match TRBD1. The trim removed 2 bases at V and 3 bases at J, leaving 6 bases unmatched. The CDR3 runs 15 residues. Germline lookup yields CDR1 KGHDR and CDR2 SFDVKD. CDR3 region: CATSDSRQGHYEQYF. The CDR3 DNA reads as TGTGCCACCAGTGATTCACGACAGGGACACTACGAGCAGTACTTC.

This clonotype is labeled medium-sized. This rearrangement joins TRBV29-1 to TRBJ2-3; 7 nucleotides line up with TRBD1. Losses at the gene ends were 6 bases for V and 4 bases for J; bases not matched to a gene: 13. CDR3 size: 15 residues. Germline lookup yields CDR1 SQVTM and CDR2 ANQGSEA. The DNA for the CDR3 is TGCAGCGTCCTCCCCGACAGGGCCGGATCAGATACGCAGTATTTT. Its translation is CSVLPDRAGSDTQYF.

In this sample, this clonotype turned up a few times. The rearrangement uses TRBV27 and TRBJ1-5; 8 nucleotides line up with TRBD1. V lost 5 bases and J lost 4; bases outside the gene matches: 10. The CDR3 totals 16 residues. CDR1 MNHEY and CDR2 SMNVEV come from the germline V gene (reference sequence). CDR3: CASSKTGVLYNQPQHF. The CDR3 nucleotides are TGTGCCAGCAGTAAGACAGGGGTTTTGTATAATCAGCCCCAGCATTTT.

This clonotype is classed as medium-sized (0.01 to 0.1%). This chain uses TRBV19 with TRBJ2-7, with 12 bases aligning to TRBD2. CDR3 length equals 15 residues. Germline-derived CDR1 and CDR2 are LNHDA and SQIVND (reference sequence). V dropped 5 bases and J dropped 2; count of bases not matched to a gene: 4. CDR3 sequence reads: CASSGWTSGAYEQYF. The CDR3 DNA sequence: TGTGCCAGTAGTGGATGGACTAGCGGGGCCTACGAGCAGTACTTC.

This clonotype is labeled medium-sized. This chain connects TRBV27 to TRBJ1-6; unclear D gene. Deletions cut 1 base from V and 9 bases from J, with 4 bases between. The CDR3 is 12 amino acids. The germline V gene encodes CDR1 MNHEY and CDR2 SMNVEV (reference sequence). CDR3 in amino acids: CASSLLGSPLHF. The CDR3 DNA is TGTGCCAGCAGTTTATTGGGTTCACCCCTCCACTTT.

V usage is TRBV19 and J usage is TRBJ2-1, with D perhaps matching TRBD2 (6 bases). V dropped 3 bases and J dropped 4 bases, with 7 bases sitting between them. Germline V gene lookup returns CDR1 LNHDA and CDR2 SQIVND (reference sequence). There are 13 residues in the CDR3. In DNA form, the CDR3 reads TGTGCCAGTAGTATGGGACTTTACAATGAGCAGTTCTTC. Its translation is CASSMGLYNEQFF.